Each of the 17 T cell receptor beta chains below was sequenced from the same sample in a study of vaccination and CD4 T cells after COVID-19. Sequencing of cultured CD4+ T cell DNA used the Oncomine TCR Beta short-read assay. TCRdb reprocessed the PCR reads with MiXCR, giving one entry per CDR3 protein. The table lists 20,000 or so distinct CDR3 sequences, roughly 64% of them singletons. Antigen specificity for these receptors is unknown. Treatment here: roughly 11-day PBMC culture with coronavirus spike peptide pools or control peptides (ViraFEST assay). Sequenced: CD4+ T cells from blood, cultured in vitro. The source is a human donor who had recovered from COVID-19.

This clonotype has a handful of counts. The chain is built from TRBV7-8 and TRBJ2-1, with 10 bases lining up with TRBD2. The V segment lost 7 bases and the J segment 0 bases; nucleotides outside the gene matches: 6. CDR3 length: 16 amino acids. The germline V gene encodes CDR1 SGHVS and CDR2 FQNEAQ. The CDR3 coding sequence is TGTGCCAGCACCAGGACTAGCGGAGGCTCCTACAATGAGCAGTTCTTC. This encodes CASTRTSGGSYNEQFF.

This sequence joins TRBV5-1 and TRBJ1-1; 8 nucleotides match TRBD1. After removal of 4 bases from V and 5 bases from J, the junction contained 13 bases not matched to a gene. The CDR3 length is 16 residues. In germline, CDR1 is SGHRS, CDR2 YFSETQ. CDR3 amino acids: CASSPNRGGGGTEAFF. The CDR3 nucleotides are TGCGCCAGCAGCCCAAACAGGGGGGGAGGGGGGACTGAAGCTTTCTTT.

V usage is TRBV6-5 and J usage is TRBJ1-5, with D unclear. Germline V gene sequence: CDR1 MNHEY, CDR2 SVGAGI. This CDR3 comprises 14 residues. Between the trimmed V and J ends, which lost 2 bases and 7 bases, there was a span of 12 bases. CDR3 DNA: TGTGCCAGCAGTTACGTGGAGGAGAGACAGCCCCAGCATTTT. Encoded protein: CASSYVEERQPQHF.

CDR3 protein: CASSRGFANTGELFF. The CDR3 coding sequence is TGTGCCAGCTCACGGGGGTTTGCGAACACCGGGGAGCTGTTTTTT. The rearrangement uses TRBV18 and TRBJ2-2, with D perhaps being TRBD1 or TRBD2 (5 bases each). Germline lookup yields CDR1 KGHSH and CDR2 LQKENI. This CDR3 comprises 15 residues. V was cut by 4 bases and J by 0 bases, with 9 bases left in between.

The gene calls are TRBV5-4 and TRBJ2-1, with D tentatively TRBD1 or TRBD2 (5 bases each). The V and J ends lost 0 bases and 0 bases respectively, with 10 bases between them. The germline gives CDR1 SGHNT, CDR2 YYREEE (reference sequence). There are 16 residues in the CDR3. CDR3 sequence (DNA): TGTGCCAGCAGCTTGGAGGGGACCGCCTCCTACAATGAGCAGTTCTTC. Its protein is CASSLEGTASYNEQFF.

The rearrangement links TRBV19 to TRBJ2-1; the match to TRBD2 covers 9 bases. CDR3 length: 16 residues. V was pared by 4 bases and J by 7 bases, with 11 bases of the junction left unmatched. Germline V gene sequence: CDR1 LNHDA, CDR2 SQIVND (reference sequence). CDR3 sequence: CASSRRLADPWNEQFF. The CDR3 DNA sequence: TGTGCCAGTAGTAGAAGACTAGCGGACCCGTGGAATGAGCAGTTCTTC. Full variable domain (outside the CDR3, taken from reference TRBV19 and TRBJ2-1): DGGITQSPKYLFRKEGQNVTLSCEQNLNHDAMYWYRQDPGQGLRLIYYSQIVNDFQKGDIAEGYSVSREKKESFPLTVTSAQKNPTAFYLCASSRRLADPWNEQFFGPGTRLTVL.

The chain couples TRBV7-3 to TRBJ2-3, with D possibly being TRBD1 (6 bases). This CDR3 has 15 amino acids. V was clipped by 2 bases and J by 6 bases, with 15 bases between them. Germline V CDR1 and CDR2: SGHTA, FQGTGA. CDR3 DNA: TGTGCCAGCAGCTTAGATCTGACAGGATTGGATACGCAGTATTTT. It codes for CASSLDLTGLDTQYF. The complete variable domain, with remaining parts taken from reference TRBV7-3 and TRBJ2-3, reads GAGVSQTPSNKVTEKGKYVELRCDPISGHTALYWYRQSLGQGPEFLIYFQGTGAADDSGLPNDRFFAVRPEGSVSTLKIQRTERGDSAVYLCASSLDLTGLDTQYFGPGTRLTVL.

This clonotype was seen only a few times. This sequence joins TRBV27 and TRBJ2-5; no firm D call. V lost 2 bases, J lost 4 bases, and 11 bases lay in between. Germline V CDR1 and CDR2: MNHEY, SMNVEV (reference sequence). The CDR3 sequence is 14 residues long. CDR3 amino acids: CASSLMAARETQYF. The CDR3 DNA is TGTGCCAGCAGTTTAATGGCGGCTCGAGAGACCCAGTACTTC.

The chain joins TRBV6-5 to TRBJ2-7, with 10 bases aligning to TRBD1. The CDR3 has 17 residues. The germline gives CDR1 MNHEY, CDR2 SVGAGI. Germline trimming cut 0 bases from V and 3 bases from J; bases unmatched to any gene: 8. The CDR3 protein is CASSYSYPGQGVYEQYF. DNA of the CDR3: TGTGCCAGCAGTTACTCCTACCCAGGACAGGGGGTCTACGAGCAGTACTTC.

The chain has TRBV11-2 and TRBJ2-7; TRBD2 matches 11 bases. The junction had 7 bases not matched to a gene; V was cut back by 0 bases and J by 9 bases. The CDR3 extends over 15 amino acids. The germline CDR1 and CDR2 sequences are SGHAT and FQNNGV. This chain's CDR3 is CASSLEIAGGFVQYF. For the CDR3, the DNA is TGTGCCAGCAGCTTAGAAATAGCGGGAGGGTTTGTGCAGTACTTC. The whole variable domain, filled in from reference TRBV11-2 and TRBJ2-7, reads EAGVAQSPRYKIIEKRQSVAFWCNPISGHATLYWYQQILGQGPKLLIQFQNNGVVDDSQLPKDRFSAERLKGVDSTLKIQPAKLEDSAVYLCASSLEIAGGFVQYFGPGTRLTVT.

This clonotype is labeled medium-sized (0.01 to 0.1%). The V gene is TRBV7-2, the J gene TRBJ2-1; 8 bases match TRBD2. Trimming removed 3 bases from V and 4 bases from J; junction bases left unmatched: 2. This CDR3 contains 14 residues. CDR1 and CDR2 (germline): SGHTA, FQGNSA. The chain's CDR3 is CASSFGREYNEQFF. The CDR3 bases are TGTGCCAGCAGCTTCGGGAGGGAATACAATGAGCAGTTCTTC.

The genes are TRBV24-1 and TRBJ2-7; D remains unclear. CDR3 size: 15 residues. Germline loops: CDR1 KGHDR, CDR2 SFDVKD. V was cut by 4 bases and J by 5 bases, with 17 bases left in between. The CDR3 protein is CATSDPRSGIHEQYF. The CDR3 DNA reads as TGTGCCACCAGTGACCCAAGGTCCGGAATCCACGAGCAGTACTTC.

This chain links TRBV5-1 with TRBJ1-1; D is unresolved. Germline CDR1 and CDR2: SGHRS and YFSETQ. The V and J ends lost 6 bases and 1 base respectively, with 13 bases between them. The CDR3 is 14 amino acids. CDR3 coding DNA: TGCGCCAGCACCCCCTCCGGGAGGAACACTGAAGCTTTCTTT. Amino acid sequence: CASTPSGRNTEAFF.

The J gene is TRBJ2-2, the V gene TRBV6-5; the D is unclear. This CDR3 is 13 amino acids long. In germline, CDR1 is MNHEY, CDR2 SVGAGI. With 4 bases removed from V and 4 bases from J, the gap between germline ends came to 7 bases. The DNA of the CDR3 is TGTGCCAGCAGTTCCTGGACCACCGGGGAGCTGTTTTTT. Amino acid sequence: CASSSWTTGELFF.

This clonotype was seen a few times. The CDR3 DNA reads as TGTGCCAGCAGTTTCCCGGGACGCTCTGAAGCTTTCTTT. Protein: CASSFPGRSEAFF. The rearrangement uses TRBV6-5 and TRBJ1-1, with TRBD1 as a possible D gene (5 bases). CDR1 and CDR2 from the germline V gene are MNHEY and SVGAGI. The CDR3 contains 13 residues. V lost 4 bases, J lost 6 bases, and 12 bases lay in between.

This sequence joins TRBV15 and TRBJ1-1; D remains unclear. CDR1 is LNHNV and CDR2 is YYDKDF in the germline V gene (reference sequence). The V gene lost 5 bases and the J gene lost 0 bases, with 7 bases spanning the gap. This CDR3 region has 13 residues. CDR3 residues: CATSGGMNTEAFF. For the CDR3, the DNA is TGTGCCACCAGCGGAGGGATGAACACTGAAGCTTTCTTT.

J is TRBJ1-5 and V is TRBV6-1; 8 nucleotides agree with TRBD1. Germline V gene data show CDR1 as MNHNS and CDR2 as SASEGT. CDR3 length equals 14 residues. V dropped 6 bases and J dropped 5; count of bases not matched to a gene: 6. CDR3 amino acids: CASRTGVGDQPQHF. The CDR3 DNA reads as TGTGCCAGCAGGACAGGGGTGGGGGATCAGCCCCAGCATTTT.